These 5 T cell receptor beta chains came from one sample sequenced in a study of memory CD4+ T cells and cytomegalovirus serostatus (dated by TCRdb to the late 2010s). A FACSAria II was used to sort memory CD4+ T cells, defined as single viable CD3+CD4+CD8-CD45RO+ cells. The library was obtained by the immunoSEQ multiplex PCR assay. This immuneACCESS table, as held by TCRdb, lists in-frame sequences with V and J called but not all clones. Of the missing ones, under half trace to an unresolved V gene in checked studies; the others have no known cause. The sample table lists 40,000 to 60,000 clones, around 80% of them with a count of one. The top ten hold roughly 0.8% of the sample. The specimen was memory CD4+ T cells from blood. These receptors all stem from an adult in good health and CMV-seronegative.

The chain recombines TRBV30 with TRBJ2-1; no clear D gene. V gave up 3 bases and J gave up 4 bases, with 7 bases separating them. CDR1 and CDR2 (germline): GTSNPN, SVGIG (reference sequence). This CDR3 contains 12 residues. As DNA, the CDR3 is TGTGCCTGGAGCCCTTTTTACAATGAGCAGTTCTTC. Protein: CAWSPFYNEQFF. The whole variable domain, remainder taken from reference TRBV30 and TRBJ2-1, is SQTIHQWPATLVQPVGSPLSLECTVEGTSNPNLYWYRQAAGRGLQLLFYSVGIGQISSEVPQNLSASRPQDRQFILSSKKLLLSDSGFYLCAWSPFYNEQFFGPGTRLTVL.

This clone was seen a single time. The gene calls are TRBV12-1 and TRBJ2-7; the table gives TRBD1 as D, unverified against the DNA. TRBV12-1 is a recognized pseudogene. CDR3 size: 15 residues. This CDR3 is CASSSRQGFPYEQYF. CDR3 sequence (DNA): TGTGCCAGCAGCTCCCGACAGGGGTTCCCCTACGAGCAGTACTTC.

The V and J genes are TRBV5-1 and TRBJ1-1; D is perhaps TRBD1 (5 bases). Germline CDR1 SGHRS, CDR2 YFSETQ. The CDR3 spans 12 residues. Trimming pared 4 bases from V and 7 bases from J, leaving 11 bases between. CDR3 region: CASSPGTVEAFF. DNA of the CDR3: TGCGCCAGCAGCCCGGGGACGGTTGAAGCTTTCTTT. Supplemented by reference TRBV5-1 and TRBJ1-1, the full variable domain reads KAGVTQTPRYLIKTRGQQVTLSCSPISGHRSVSWYQQTPGQGLQFLFEYFSETQRNKGNFPGRFSGRQFSNSRSEMNVSTLELGDSALYLCASSPGTVEAFFGQGTRLTVV.

The chain joins TRBV29-1 to TRBJ2-7; TRBD1 aligns across 7 bases. V lost 7 bases and J lost 7; bases outside the gene matches: 7. CDR3 length equals 11 residues. Germline assignment: CDR1 SQVTM and CDR2 ANQGSEA. This CDR3 reads CSARQGWEQYF. CDR3 coding DNA: TGCAGCGCGAGACAGGGTTGGGAGCAGTACTTC.

This rearrangement joins TRBV28 to TRBJ1-1, with D unresolved. Between the trimmed V and J ends, which lost 6 bases and 1 base, there was a span of 12 bases. The length of the CDR3 is 14 residues. Per the germline V gene, CDR1 is MDHEN and CDR2 is SYDVKM. The CDR3 sequence is CASRLTTSNTEAFF. The DNA for the CDR3 is TGTGCCAGCAGGTTAACAACTTCGAACACTGAAGCTTTCTTT.